Each of the 3 T cell receptor beta chains below was sequenced from the same sample in a study of T cells in localized non-small cell lung cancer. Profiling relied on immunoSEQ multiplex PCR, and the TCRdb table lists in-frame clones only, not all of them. The table records 40,000 to 65,000 clones, around four fifths of them present only once. The material was peripheral blood mononuclear cells, obtained before any cancer treatment. These receptor sequences come from a man aged 35-75 years with stage III lung adenocarcinoma.

This sequence joins TRBV6-1 and TRBJ1-1; D not resolved. The germline V and J ends were trimmed by 6 bases and 8 bases, with 22 bases remaining between them. This CDR3 contains 15 residues. CDR1 and CDR2 from the germline V gene are MNHNS and SASEGT. The CDR3 reads CASSETDMLNPEAFF. In DNA, the CDR3 is TGTGCCAGCAGCGAAACAGACATGCTAAACCCCGAAGCTTTCTTT.

This clone was observed a few times. This chain links TRBV2 with TRBJ2-1, with 8 nucleotides matching TRBD1. The CDR3 covers 11 residues. The V and J ends lost 6 bases and 13 bases, in that order; junction bases with no gene match: 5. Germline CDR1 SNHLY, CDR2 FYNNEI. CDR3 sequence (DNA): TGTGCCAGCAGGGCAGGGGGCGGCCAGTTCTTC. The encoded protein is CASRAGGGQFF.

The CDR3 nucleotides read TGCGCCAGCAGCCAAGATTTCTGGAGCACTGAAGCTTTCTTT. Translation gives CASSQDFWSTEAFF. The rearrangement uses TRBV4-3 and TRBJ1-1; D ambiguous. CDR1 LGHNA and CDR2 YSLEER come from the germline V gene. This CDR3 comprises 14 residues. With 0 bases removed from V and 4 bases from J, the gap between germline ends came to 9 bases.